The T cell receptor (beta chain) described here comes from a study of T cells in Graves' hyperthyroidism and ophthalmopathy. Trimming left V 2 bases short and J 2 bases short, with 10 bases between. The CDR3 has 14 residues. The V gene's germline CDR1 is SGHTA and CDR2 FQGNSA. The source material, RNA transcripts, was used to amplify TCR beta CDR3 regions. Carried out on the TCR CDR3, a first-round RT-PCR used the HTBI primer set. TCRdb re-called the multiplex PCR reads with MiXCR, one entry per CDR3 protein. The sample yields roughly 560,000 distinct CDR3 sequences, roughly 14% seen once. This clonotype was sampled from a woman in her 40s with Graves' ophthalmopathy. Sequenced material: blood. The chain is built from TRBV7-2 and TRBJ2-7, with D perhaps TRBD1 or TRBD2 (5 bases each). The CDR3 is CASSLSTGPYEQYF. CDR3 in DNA: TGTGCCAGCAGCTTAAGTACGGGACCCTACGAGCAGTACTTC.